This T cell receptor beta chain was found in a study of OX40 agonist ivuxolimab in advanced cancers. Details on this clone: Its antigen is currently unknown.

The V end lost 2 bases, the J end lost 3 bases, and 16 bases lay between the germline ends. This CDR3 is built from 16 residues. CDR1 MGHRA and CDR2 YSYEKL come from the germline V gene. Patients were excluded for autoimmune disease history or systemic immunosuppression. TCRdb's table, derived via immunoSEQ multiplex PCR, lists solely in-frame clones and lacks some. The sample yields about 77,000 clones, more than 70% seen once. Study conclusions and caveats: Dose levels from 0.1 to 3.0 mg/kg saw CD4+ and CD8+ blood T cells expand clonally by week 6.

The chain employs TRBV4-1 and TRBJ1-2; D uncertain. The receptor was derived from an adult with an advanced solid tumor such as melanoma, head and neck, liver or kidney cancer. Here the sequenced sample was CD4+ or CD8+ T cells sorted from blood, taken in a trial of the OX40 agonist ivuxolimab. The DNA of the CDR3 is TGCGCCAGCAGCCAAAGTGAGGCTCAAAGAGACTATGGCTACACCTTC. Protein product: CASSQSEAQRDYGYTF.